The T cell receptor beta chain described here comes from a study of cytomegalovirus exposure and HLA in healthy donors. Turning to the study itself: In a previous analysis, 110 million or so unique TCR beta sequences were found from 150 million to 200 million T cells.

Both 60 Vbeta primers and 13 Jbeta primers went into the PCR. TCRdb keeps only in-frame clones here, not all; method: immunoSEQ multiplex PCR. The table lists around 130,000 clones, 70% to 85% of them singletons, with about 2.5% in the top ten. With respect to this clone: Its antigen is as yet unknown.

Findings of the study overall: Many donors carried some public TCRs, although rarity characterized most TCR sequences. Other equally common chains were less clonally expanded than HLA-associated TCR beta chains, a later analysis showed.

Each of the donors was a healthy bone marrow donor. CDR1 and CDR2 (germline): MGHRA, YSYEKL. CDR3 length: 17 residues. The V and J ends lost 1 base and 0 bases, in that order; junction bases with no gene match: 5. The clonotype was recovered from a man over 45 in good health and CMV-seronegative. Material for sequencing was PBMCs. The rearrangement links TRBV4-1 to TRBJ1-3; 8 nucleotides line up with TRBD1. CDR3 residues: CASSQGTGRVSGNTIYF. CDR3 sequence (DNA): TGCGCCAGCAGCCAAGGGACAGGGAGGGTCTCTGGAAACACCATATATTTT.